This T cell receptor beta chain was documented in a study of breast tumors, draining lymph nodes, adjacent tissues. Overall study results and limits: Most tumor T cells seemingly derive from lymph node, then expand in tumor. Compared with lymph nodes, tumors were less diverse; compared with nontumor tissue, more.

Regarding this clonotype: The antigen is not known.

Germline CDR1 reads SGHVS; CDR2 reads FQNEAQ. This CDR3 comprises 13 residues. Trimming removed 2 bases from V and 5 bases from J, with 9 bases in between. TCRdb re-called the multiplex PCR reads through MiXCR, storing one row per CDR3 protein. The repertoire consists of about 15,000 distinct CDR3 sequences, with around 54% occurring once and the leading ten covering about 28%. Sequenced input: tumor-adjacent breast tissue. The V gene is TRBV7-8, the J gene TRBJ1-2; D remains unclear. The clonotype originates from a female donor with breast cancer. Some clones in this sample may be carry-over from other donors' samples. CDR3 amino acids: CASSLPPEYGYTF. The CDR3 nucleotides are TGTGCCAGCAGCTTACCCCCAGAGTATGGCTACACCTTC.